These 8 T cell receptor beta chains were all obtained from the same sample, sequenced in a study of blood T cell repertoires in COVID-19. Assay: immunoSEQ multiplex PCR; the TCRdb copy retains only in-frame clones and omits some. The data show fewer than 350,000 clones, about 89% seen once. Sequencing input: PBMCs or T cells enriched from blood (not recorded which). The receptors derive from a man aged 55 to 70 who had recovered from COVID-19.

The J gene is TRBJ2-3, the V gene TRBV7-2, with a weak D call TRBD2 (6 bases). This CDR3 contains 15 residues. CDR1 and CDR2 (germline): SGHTA, FQGNSA. Trimming left V 6 bases short and J 6 bases short, with 19 bases between. The CDR3 loop is CASRGGAGPSDTQYF. CDR3 bases: TGTGCCAGCAGAGGAGGCGCGGGACCTTCCGATACGCAGTATTTT.

The chain is built from TRBV25-1 and TRBJ1-2; 7 bases line up with TRBD1. The V and J ends lost 6 bases and 4 bases, in that order; junction bases with no gene match: 8. The CDR3 spans 14 residues. Germline V gene data show CDR1 as MGHDK and CDR2 as SYGVNS. The CDR3 spells CASSPRQGGYGYTF. In DNA form, the CDR3 reads TGTGCCAGCAGCCCTCGACAGGGCGGCTATGGCTACACCTTC.

This clone was recorded once. V gene TRBV27 combines with J gene TRBJ2-3, with TRBD2 matching 7 bases. This CDR3 spans 15 amino acids. The J segment lost 2 bases and the V segment lost 3 bases, leaving 5 bases of the junction unmatched. Germline V gene data show CDR1 as MNHEY and CDR2 as SMNVEV (reference sequence). CDR3 nucleotides: TGTGCCAGCAGTTTCCGAGCGGGGTACACAGATACGCAGTATTTT. Its translation: CASSFRAGYTDTQYF.

The rearrangement links TRBV29-1 to TRBJ2-1, with D perhaps matching TRBD2 (6 bases). CDR1 and CDR2 (germline): SQVTM, ANQGSEA. V lost 7 bases to trimming and J lost 3 bases, with 10 bases between them. The CDR3 loop spans 12 amino acids. The CDR3 bases are TGCAGCGGCGGGACTGGCTACAATGAGCAGTTCTTC. Protein: CSGGTGYNEQFF.

This clone was observed a few times. The gene calls are TRBV30 and TRBJ2-5; D is unclear. The V end was cut by 4 bases, the J end by 2 bases, with 11 bases between. The CDR3 consists of 13 residues. Per the germline V gene, CDR1 is GTSNPN and CDR2 is SVGIG (reference sequence). The CDR3 sequence is CAWTPPVQETQYF. For the CDR3, the DNA is TGTGCCTGGACGCCCCCGGTACAAGAGACCCAGTACTTC.

The J gene is TRBJ2-1, the V gene TRBV19; D is undetermined. Trimming stripped 3 bases from V and 8 bases from J, with 5 bases between. CDR3 length: 11 residues. Germline V gene data show CDR1 as LNHDA and CDR2 as SQIVND (reference sequence). CDR3 sequence reads: CASSILYEQFF. In nucleotides, the CDR3 is TGTGCCAGTAGTATTCTGTATGAGCAGTTCTTC. Complete variable domain (other parts from reference TRBV19 and TRBJ2-1): DGGITQSPKYLFRKEGQNVTLSCEQNLNHDAMYWYRQDPGQGLRLIYYSQIVNDFQKGDIAEGYSVSREKKESFPLTVTSAQKNPTAFYLCASSILYEQFFGPGTRLTVL.

This chain links TRBV7-3 with TRBJ1-2; perhaps TRBD1 as D (5 bases). This CDR3 contains 14 residues. The germline V gene has CDR1 SGHTA and CDR2 FQGTGA. V lost 1 base, J lost 4 bases, and 10 bases lay in between. CDR3 in amino acids: CASSLNSGSYGYTF. In nucleotides, the CDR3 is TGTGCCAGCAGCTTAAATTCAGGGTCCTATGGCTACACCTTC.

The J gene is TRBJ2-1, the V gene TRBV5-4; 10 bases are shared with TRBD2. Unmatched junction bases numbered 11, after V lost 3 bases and J lost 5 bases. In germline, CDR1 is SGHNT, CDR2 YYREEE (reference sequence). There are 17 residues in the CDR3. CDR3 nucleotide sequence: TGTGCCAGCAGCTCCCCGGCTAGCGGGAGAACCCACAATGAGCAGTTCTTC. Amino acids: CASSSPASGRTHNEQFF.